This T cell receptor beta chain is drawn from a study of blood T cell repertoires in COVID-19. As for the study in general: PBMCs, B-cell-depleted T cells, or T cells provided the cDNA or gDNA that made up the material.

This CDR3 comprises 13 residues. CDR1 is GTSNPN and CDR2 is SVGIG in the germline V gene (reference sequence). V lost 2 bases to trimming and J lost 8 bases, with 10 bases between them. The table came from immunoSEQ multiplex PCR; TCRdb's copy has only in-frame clones and leaves some out. The data hold 200,000 to 250,000 clones, with around four fifths observed a single time. Sequenced input: PBMCs or T cells enriched from blood (not recorded which). The J gene is TRBJ1-6, the V gene TRBV30; D gene uncertain. The TCR originated in a woman aged 45-60 years who had been exposed to COVID-19. The CDR3 nucleotides read TGTGCCTGGAGTCTTGACAAACATTCACCCCTCCACTTT. Its protein is CAWSLDKHSPLHF. Full variable domain (outside the CDR3, taken from reference TRBV30 and TRBJ1-6): SQTIHQWPATLVQPVGSPLSLECTVEGTSNPNLYWYRQAAGRGLQLLFYSVGIGQISSEVPQNLSASRPQDRQFILSSKKLLLSDSGFYLCAWSLDKHSPLHFGNGTRLTVT.